The 21 T cell receptor beta chains in this list originate from one sample, sequenced in a study of T-cell reconstitution after alpha-beta-depleted transplantation in children. The authors prepared the TCRbeta library with unique molecular identifiers. MiXCR, run by TCRdb on the PCR reads, gives a single entry per CDR3 protein. The table has some 260,000 distinct CDR3 sequences, 20% to 30% seen once. The sample consisted of PBMCs, mostly from graft donor cells, taken 360 days after TCRalphabeta/CD19-depleted stem cell transplant. The receptors here all came from a female patient aged 2-15 years who had a stem cell transplant for congenital amegakaryocytic thrombocytopenia, so the T cells may come from the graft donor.

This clonotype came up a few times. V gene TRBV30 combines with J gene TRBJ1-1; D not certain. This CDR3 region has 13 residues. Per the germline V gene, CDR1 is GTSNPN and CDR2 is SVGIG (reference sequence). V lost 1 base to trimming and J lost 1 base, with 7 bases between them. CDR3 coding DNA: TGTGCCTGGAGTGCCGGTCGGAACACTGAAGCTTTCTTT. As protein: CAWSAGRNTEAFF.

The chain couples TRBV7-9 to TRBJ2-7; D gene ambiguous. Per the germline V gene, CDR1 is SEHNR and CDR2 is FQNEAQ (reference sequence). The ends were cut back, 2 bases at V and 6 bases at J, with 8 bases in the middle. There are 12 residues in the CDR3. Here the CDR3 DNA reads TGTGCCAGCAGCTTAAGGTCTAGCGAGCAGTACTTC. Amino acid sequence: CASSLRSSEQYF.

V usage is TRBV20-1 and J usage is TRBJ1-6, with a possible D match to TRBD1 (5 bases). The CDR3 length is 16 residues. Germline V CDR1 and CDR2: DFQATT, SNEGSKA (reference sequence). Trimming removed 5 bases from V and 7 bases from J, with 21 bases in between. CDR3 loop: CSAAKAGLPGNSPLHF. The CDR3 coding sequence is TGCAGTGCTGCTAAGGCGGGGCTTCCTGGGAATTCACCCCTCCACTTT.

The table lists this clonotype with many counts. The chain employs TRBV5-4 and TRBJ2-1, with a weak D call TRBD1 (5 bases). The CDR3 consists of 13 residues. Trimming removed 1 base from V and 7 bases from J, with 9 bases in between. Germline V lookup: CDR1 SGHNT, CDR2 YYREEE (reference sequence). CDR3 bases: TGTGCCAGCAGCTTGAGCCAGGGTAATGAGCAGTTCTTC. This gives the protein CASSLSQGNEQFF.

The gene calls are TRBV5-1 and TRBJ2-5, with 9 bases fitting TRBD1. The germline V gene encodes CDR1 SGHRS and CDR2 YFSETQ. The V and J ends lost 2 bases and 5 bases, in that order; junction bases with no gene match: 4. This CDR3 region has 14 residues. The DNA for the CDR3 is TGCGCCAGCAGCTTAACAGGGGGCGTTGAGACCCAGTACTTC. This encodes CASSLTGGVETQYF.

J is TRBJ2-7 and V is TRBV4-3; D is undetermined. V was cut by 3 bases and J by 0 bases, with 9 bases left in between. Germline V gene data show CDR1 as LGHNA and CDR2 as YSLEER. This CDR3 has 14 amino acids. CDR3 DNA: TGCGCCAGCAGCCAGAGACATAGCTCCTACGAGCAGTACTTC. This encodes CASSQRHSSYEQYF.

The chain is built from TRBV19 and TRBJ2-5; 10 positions agree with TRBD2. The CDR3 totals 15 residues. The germline CDR1 and CDR2 sequences are LNHDA and SQIVND (reference sequence). The ends lost 10 bases at V and 7 bases at J; junction bases unmatched: 15. Here the CDR3 reads CANPLRASGSGTQYF. In DNA, the CDR3 is TGTGCCAATCCCTTACGTGCTAGCGGGAGTGGGACCCAGTACTTC.

This clonotype was picked up one time. The V call is TRBV27, the J call TRBJ2-2, with unresolved D. Trimming shortened V by 10 bases and J by 4 bases, and 16 bases separated the two germline ends. The germline V gene has CDR1 MNHEY and CDR2 SMNVEV (reference sequence). This CDR3 has 14 amino acids. CDR3 sequence (DNA): TGTGCCACCTCAGCTTTGGGCCGCACCGGGGAGCTGTTTTTT. Residues: CATSALGRTGELFF.

The chain couples TRBV30 to TRBJ1-1, with TRBD1 as a possible D gene (5 bases). Germline V lookup: CDR1 GTSNPN, CDR2 SVGIG (reference sequence). The CDR3 consists of 13 residues. The V gene lost 1 base and the J gene lost 3 bases, with 9 bases spanning the gap. The CDR3 region is CAWSAGEYTEAFF. CDR3 DNA: TGTGCCTGGAGTGCGGGGGAATACACTGAAGCTTTCTTT. Variable domain in full (rest from reference TRBV30 and TRBJ1-1): SQTIHQWPATLVQPVGSPLSLECTVEGTSNPNLYWYRQAAGRGLQLLFYSVGIGQISSEVPQNLSASRPQDRQFILSSKKLLLSDSGFYLCAWSAGEYTEAFFGQGTRLTVV.

V is TRBV28 and J is TRBJ2-7; D gene uncertain. With 2 bases removed from V and 0 bases from J, the gap between germline ends came to 14 bases. The germline V gene has CDR1 MDHEN and CDR2 SYDVKM. The CDR3 runs 16 residues. The CDR3 DNA sequence: TGTGCCAGCAGTTTAAGCCGGCCTCCAAGCTCCTACGAGCAGTACTTC. Residues: CASSLSRPPSSYEQYF. Drawing the rest from reference TRBV28 and TRBJ2-7, the complete variable domain is DVKVTQSSRYLVKRTGEKVFLECVQDMDHENMFWYRQDPGLGLRLIYFSYDVKMKEKGDIPEGYSVSREKKERFSLILESASTNQTSMYLCASSLSRPPSSYEQYFGPGTRLTVT.

Only a few counts were recorded for this clonotype. This chain links TRBV29-1 with TRBJ2-1, with 10 bases matching TRBD2. Trimming took 5 bases from V and 4 from J; bases not matched to a gene: 2. Germline CDR1 SQVTM, CDR2 ANQGSEA. The CDR3 extends over 13 amino acids. This CDR3 is CSVLAGGYNEQFF. CDR3 nucleotides: TGCAGCGTTTTAGCGGGGGGATACAATGAGCAGTTCTTC.

V and J are TRBV12-3 or TRBV12-4 and TRBJ2-3, with 10 bases aligning to TRBD2. V lost 6 bases and J lost 2; bases outside the gene matches: 8. This CDR3 comprises 16 residues. CDR3 protein: CASSNSGRTLTDTQYF. In nucleotides, the CDR3 is TGTGCCAGCAGCAATAGCGGGAGGACCCTCACAGATACGCAGTATTTT.

The rearrangement links TRBV12-3 or TRBV12-4 to TRBJ2-1; the match to TRBD1 covers 7 bases. V lost 7 bases, J lost 5 bases, and 11 bases stayed unmatched. The CDR3 runs to 15 residues. The CDR3 loop reads CASTPGQYFDNEQFF. The CDR3 DNA reads as TGTGCCAGCACCCCGGGACAGTACTTCGACAATGAGCAGTTCTTC.

J is TRBJ1-1 and V is TRBV28, with 7 nucleotides matching TRBD1. Germline V gives CDR1 MDHEN, CDR2 SYDVKM. V lost 9 bases and J lost 0; bases outside the gene matches: 7. The CDR3 sequence is 14 residues long. DNA for the CDR3: TGTGCCAGGGGCCACGGGACAGTGAACACTGAAGCTTTCTTT. This translates into CARGHGTVNTEAFF.

The chain uses TRBV28 and TRBJ2-3, with D uncertain. The CDR3 spans 13 residues. V lost 5 bases to trimming and J lost 8 bases, with 14 bases between them. Germline V gives CDR1 MDHEN, CDR2 SYDVKM. The chain's CDR3 is CASSRTLAGTQYF. As DNA, the CDR3 is TGTGCCAGCAGTCGGACCCTTGCTGGTACGCAGTATTTT.

This clonotype occurred many times. This chain connects TRBV4-2 to TRBJ2-1; D might be TRBD2 (5 bases). Trimming pared 4 bases from V and 6 bases from J, leaving 13 bases between. Germline V gene sequence: CDR1 LGHNA, CDR2 YNFKEQ. This CDR3 contains 14 residues. DNA of the CDR3: TGTGCCAGCAGCCCCCGGCTAGCCGGCAATGAGCAGTTCTTC. This sequence encodes CASSPRLAGNEQFF.

The rearrangement uses TRBV10-3 and TRBJ2-7; TRBD2 matches at 10 bases. The J segment lost 1 base and the V segment lost 4 bases, leaving 7 bases of the junction unmatched. This CDR3 has 16 residues. The germline gives CDR1 ENHRY, CDR2 SYGVKD. The CDR3 loop is CAISGVAGGHSYEQYF. CDR3 DNA sequence: TGTGCCATCAGTGGGGTAGCGGGAGGACATTCCTACGAGCAGTACTTC.

This chain uses TRBV5-6 with TRBJ1-4; no clear D gene. Germline V gene data show CDR1 as SGHDT and CDR2 as YYEEEE. The CDR3 contains 13 residues. V was clipped by 1 base and J by 7 bases, with 8 bases between them. In nucleotides, the CDR3 is TGTGCCAGCAGCTTGAGCTGGGGTGAAAAACTGTTTTTT. This gives the protein CASSLSWGEKLFF.

This clonotype was observed a handful of times. This chain uses TRBV10-3 with TRBJ1-5; no reliable D call. Germline V lookup: CDR1 ENHRY, CDR2 SYGVKD. CDR3 length equals 14 residues. V lost 5 bases and J lost 3, with 11 bases in between. CDR3 region: CAISPDPYNQPQHF. CDR3 DNA sequence: TGTGCCATCAGTCCGGACCCGTACAATCAGCCCCAGCATTTT.

V gene TRBV27 combines with J gene TRBJ2-3; D not resolved. With 4 bases removed from V and 6 bases from J, the gap between germline ends came to 5 bases. The germline V gene encodes CDR1 MNHEY and CDR2 SMNVEV (reference sequence). CDR3 size: 11 residues. CDR3 residues: CASSWLDTQYF. In DNA, the CDR3 is TGTGCCAGCAGTTGGTTGGATACGCAGTATTTT.

This clonotype was seen at least ten times. The CDR3, as DNA: TGCGCCAGCAGCCAAGATTCGGGCGTTTACATTCAGTACTTC. Translated, it gives CASSQDSGVYIQYF. This chain connects TRBV4-1 to TRBJ2-4; D gene uncertain. Trimming shortened V by 0 bases and J by 8 bases, and 11 bases separated the two germline ends. Germline V gives CDR1 MGHRA, CDR2 YSYEKL. The CDR3 loop spans 14 amino acids.